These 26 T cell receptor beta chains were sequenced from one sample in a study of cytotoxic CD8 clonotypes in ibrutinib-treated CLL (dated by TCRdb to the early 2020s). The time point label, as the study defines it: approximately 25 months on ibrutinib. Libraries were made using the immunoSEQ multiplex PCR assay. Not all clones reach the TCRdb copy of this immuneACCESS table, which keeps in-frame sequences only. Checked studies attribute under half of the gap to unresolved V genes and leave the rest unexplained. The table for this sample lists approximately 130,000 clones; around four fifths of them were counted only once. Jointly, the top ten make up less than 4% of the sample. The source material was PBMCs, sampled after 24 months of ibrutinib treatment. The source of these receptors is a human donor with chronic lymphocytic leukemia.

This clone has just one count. The CDR3 bases are TGTGCCAGCAGTCCGACCGGGACAGGGGTGGGGGAGCAGTACTTC. Amino acid sequence: CASSPTGTGVGEQYF. The genes are TRBV6-1 and TRBJ2-7, with 10 nucleotides matching TRBD1. The V gene end was trimmed by 5 bases and the J gene end by 7 bases; junction bases not matched to a gene: 11. The V gene's germline CDR1 is MNHNS and CDR2 SASEGT. The CDR3 is made up of 15 amino acids.

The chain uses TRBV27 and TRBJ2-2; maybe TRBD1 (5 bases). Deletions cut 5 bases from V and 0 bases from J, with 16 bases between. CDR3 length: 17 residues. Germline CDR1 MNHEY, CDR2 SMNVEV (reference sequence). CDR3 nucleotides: TGTGCCAGCAGTCCATATCCAGGGAACCCGAACACCGGGGAGCTGTTTTTT. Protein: CASSPYPGNPNTGELFF.

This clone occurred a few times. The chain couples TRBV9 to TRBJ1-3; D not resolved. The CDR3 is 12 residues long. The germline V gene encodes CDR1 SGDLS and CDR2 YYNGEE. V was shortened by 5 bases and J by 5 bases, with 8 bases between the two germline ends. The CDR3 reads CASSGLRNTIYF. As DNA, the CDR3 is TGTGCCAGCAGTGGCCTGCGAAACACCATATATTTT.

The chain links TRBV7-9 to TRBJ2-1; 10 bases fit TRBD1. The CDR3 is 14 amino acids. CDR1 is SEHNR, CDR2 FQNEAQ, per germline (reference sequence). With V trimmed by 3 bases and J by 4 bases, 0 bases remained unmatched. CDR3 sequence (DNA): TGTGCCAGCAGCTTGGACAGGGGGTACAATGAGCAGTTCTTC. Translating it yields CASSLDRGYNEQFF.

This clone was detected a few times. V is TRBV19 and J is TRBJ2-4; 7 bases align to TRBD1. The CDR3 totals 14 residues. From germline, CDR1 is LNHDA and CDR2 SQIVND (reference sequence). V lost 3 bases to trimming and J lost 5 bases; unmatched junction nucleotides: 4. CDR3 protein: CASSMTGRENIQYF. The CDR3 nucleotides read TGTGCCAGTAGTATGACAGGGCGTGAAAACATTCAGTACTTC.

For the CDR3, the DNA is TGTGCCAGCAGTTGGGCACCGGGCACCGGGGAGCTGTTTTTT. Its protein product is CASSWAPGTGELFF. V is TRBV6-6 and J is TRBJ2-2; D is unclear. Germline CDR1 and CDR2: MNHNY and SVGAGI (reference sequence). The CDR3 is made up of 14 amino acids. V gave up 4 bases and J gave up 4 bases, with 10 bases separating them.

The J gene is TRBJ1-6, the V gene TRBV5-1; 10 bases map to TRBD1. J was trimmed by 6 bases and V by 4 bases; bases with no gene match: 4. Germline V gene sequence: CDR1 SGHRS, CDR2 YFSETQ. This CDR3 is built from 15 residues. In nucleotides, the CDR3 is TGCGCCAGCAGCCCCCGGACAGGGGGTAATTCACCCCTCCACTTT. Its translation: CASSPRTGGNSPLHF. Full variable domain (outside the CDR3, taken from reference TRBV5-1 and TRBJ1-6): KAGVTQTPRYLIKTRGQQVTLSCSPISGHRSVSWYQQTPGQGLQFLFEYFSETQRNKGNFPGRFSGRQFSNSRSEMNVSTLELGDSALYLCASSPRTGGNSPLHFGNGTRLTVT.

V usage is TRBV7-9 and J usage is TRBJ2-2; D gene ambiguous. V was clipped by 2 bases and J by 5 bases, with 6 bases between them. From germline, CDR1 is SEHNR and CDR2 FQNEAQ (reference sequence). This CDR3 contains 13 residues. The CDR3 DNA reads TGTGCCAGCAGCTTAATTCTGACCGGGGAGCTGTTTTTT. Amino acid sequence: CASSLILTGELFF.

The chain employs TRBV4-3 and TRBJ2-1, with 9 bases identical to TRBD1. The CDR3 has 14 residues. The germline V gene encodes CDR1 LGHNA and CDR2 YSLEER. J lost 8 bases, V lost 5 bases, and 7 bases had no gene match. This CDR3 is CASSVRGQGDEQFF. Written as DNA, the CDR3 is TGCGCCAGCAGCGTAAGGGGACAGGGCGATGAGCAGTTCTTC.

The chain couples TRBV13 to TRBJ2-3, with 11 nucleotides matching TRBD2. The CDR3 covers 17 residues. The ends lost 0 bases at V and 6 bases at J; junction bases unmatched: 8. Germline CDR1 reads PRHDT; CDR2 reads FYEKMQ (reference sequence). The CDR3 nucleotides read TGTGCCAGCAGCTTAGGCCCCGCCTTAGCGGGGGGGGATACGCAGTATTTT. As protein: CASSLGPALAGGDTQYF.

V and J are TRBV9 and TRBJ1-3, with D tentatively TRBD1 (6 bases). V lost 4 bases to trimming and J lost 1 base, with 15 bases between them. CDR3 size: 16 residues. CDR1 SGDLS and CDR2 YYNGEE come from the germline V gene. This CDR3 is CASSIPRGGSGNTIYF. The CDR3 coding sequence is TGTGCCAGCAGCATACCCAGAGGGGGTTCTGGAAACACCATATATTTT.

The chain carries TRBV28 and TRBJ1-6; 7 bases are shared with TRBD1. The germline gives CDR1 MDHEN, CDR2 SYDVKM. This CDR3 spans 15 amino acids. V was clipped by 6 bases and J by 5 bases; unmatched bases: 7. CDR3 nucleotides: TGTGCCAGCAGCCCCGGGACAGCCAATAATTCACCCCTCCACTTT. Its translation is CASSPGTANNSPLHF. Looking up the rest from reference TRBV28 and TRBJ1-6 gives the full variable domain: DVKVTQSSRYLVKRTGEKVFLECVQDMDHENMFWYRQDPGLGLRLIYFSYDVKMKEKGDIPEGYSVSREKKERFSLILESASTNQTSMYLCASSPGTANNSPLHFGNGTRLTVT.

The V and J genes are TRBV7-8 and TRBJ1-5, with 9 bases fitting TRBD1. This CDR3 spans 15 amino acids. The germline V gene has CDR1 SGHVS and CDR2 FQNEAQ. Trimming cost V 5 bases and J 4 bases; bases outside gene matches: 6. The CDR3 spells CASSVRDRANQPQHF. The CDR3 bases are TGTGCCAGCAGCGTCCGGGACAGGGCTAATCAGCCCCAGCATTTT.

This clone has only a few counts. CDR3 loop: CASSSTSGGIYEQYF. The CDR3 bases are TGTGCCAGCAGCTCGACTAGCGGGGGAATCTACGAGCAGTACTTC. The chain joins TRBV28 to TRBJ2-7; 12 bases match TRBD2. The CDR3 runs to 15 residues. V dropped 6 bases and J dropped 3; count of bases not matched to a gene: 6. In germline, CDR1 is MDHEN, CDR2 SYDVKM.

The CDR3 nucleotides read TGTGCCAGCAGCGTTGGCCCCGGAGCAGGGCTCCTATCTAACTATGGCTACACCTTC. It specifies CASSVGPGAGLLSNYGYTF. The chain joins TRBV9 to TRBJ1-2; TRBD1 might be the D (5 bases). CDR1 and CDR2 from the germline V gene are SGDLS and YYNGEE. This CDR3 has 19 amino acids. The V end lost 2 bases, the J end lost 0 bases, and 23 bases lay between the germline ends.

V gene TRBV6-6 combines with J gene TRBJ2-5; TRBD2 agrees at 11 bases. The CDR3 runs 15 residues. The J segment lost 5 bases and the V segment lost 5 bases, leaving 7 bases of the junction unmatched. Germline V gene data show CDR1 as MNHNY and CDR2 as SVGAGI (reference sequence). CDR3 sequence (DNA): TGTGCCAGCAGTGCCCTAGCGGGGGGTCAGGAGACCCAGTACTTC. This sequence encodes CASSALAGGQETQYF.

The DNA for the CDR3 is TGTGCCAGCAGCTCCCGCCCGACAGGGGTGGGTGGAAACACCATATATTTT. Protein product: CASSSRPTGVGGNTIYF. This chain joins TRBV7-2 and TRBJ1-3; 8 bases are shared with TRBD1. V shed 4 bases and J 3 bases; nucleotides not matched to a gene: 11. Germline CDR1 SGHTA, CDR2 FQGNSA. The CDR3 sequence is 17 residues long.

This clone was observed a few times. The CDR3 nucleotides are TGTGCCAGCAGCCCCCAGCAGGGGCGCTCACCCCTCCACTTT. It is translated as CASSPQQGRSPLHF. The genes are TRBV7-2 and TRBJ1-6, with D possibly TRBD1 on 6 matching bases. CDR1 SGHTA and CDR2 FQGNSA come from the germline V gene. The CDR3 consists of 14 residues. V was clipped by 5 bases and J by 10 bases, with 15 bases between them.

The CDR3 sequence is CASSVVGTGHEKLFF. CDR3 coding DNA: TGTGCCAGCAGCGTAGTGGGGACAGGGCATGAAAAACTGTTTTTT. The J gene is TRBJ1-4, the V gene TRBV9; 9 bases fit TRBD1. In germline, CDR1 is SGDLS, CDR2 YYNGEE. Losses at the gene ends were 0 bases for V and 6 bases for J; bases not matched to a gene: 3. The CDR3 is 15 amino acids.

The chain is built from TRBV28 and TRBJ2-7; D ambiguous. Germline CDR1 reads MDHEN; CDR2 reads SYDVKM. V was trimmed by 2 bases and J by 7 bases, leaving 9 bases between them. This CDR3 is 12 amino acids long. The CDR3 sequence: CASSLLRAEQYF. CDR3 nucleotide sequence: TGTGCCAGCAGTTTACTTAGGGCTGAGCAGTACTTC.

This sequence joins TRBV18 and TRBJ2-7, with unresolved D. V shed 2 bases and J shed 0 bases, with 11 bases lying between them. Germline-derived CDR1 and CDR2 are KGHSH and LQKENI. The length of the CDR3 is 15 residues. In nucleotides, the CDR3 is TGTGCCAGCTCACCATCCGGACCCCGCTCCTACGAGCAGTACTTC. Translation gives CASSPSGPRSYEQYF.

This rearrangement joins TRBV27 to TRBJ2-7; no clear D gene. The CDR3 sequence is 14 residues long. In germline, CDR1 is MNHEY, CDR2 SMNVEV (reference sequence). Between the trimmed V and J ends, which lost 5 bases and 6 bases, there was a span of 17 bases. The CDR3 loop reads CASSPQVTFREQYF. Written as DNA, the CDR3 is TGTGCCAGCAGTCCCCAGGTAACGTTCCGCGAGCAGTACTTC.

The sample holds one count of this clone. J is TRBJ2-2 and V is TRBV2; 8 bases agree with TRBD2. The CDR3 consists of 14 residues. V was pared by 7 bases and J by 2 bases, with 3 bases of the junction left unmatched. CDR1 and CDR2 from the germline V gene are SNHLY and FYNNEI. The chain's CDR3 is CASKGTSNTGELFF. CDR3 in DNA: TGTGCCAGCAAAGGGACTAGTAACACCGGGGAGCTGTTTTTT.

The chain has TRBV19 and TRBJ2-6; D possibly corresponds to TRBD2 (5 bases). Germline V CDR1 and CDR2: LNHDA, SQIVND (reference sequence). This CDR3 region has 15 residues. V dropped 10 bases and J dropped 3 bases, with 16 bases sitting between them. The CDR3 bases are TGTGCCACCGCGGACTGGGCACGTGGGGCCAACGTCCTGACTTTC. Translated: CATADWARGANVLTF.

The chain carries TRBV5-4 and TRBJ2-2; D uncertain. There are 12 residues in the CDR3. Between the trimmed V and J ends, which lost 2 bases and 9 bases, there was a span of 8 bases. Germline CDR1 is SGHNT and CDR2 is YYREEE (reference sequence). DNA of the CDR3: TGTGCCAGCAGCTTAGGAAGGCGGGAGCTGTTTTTT. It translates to CASSLGRRELFF. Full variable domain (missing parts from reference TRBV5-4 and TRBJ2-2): ETGVTQSPTHLIKTRGQQVTLRCSSQSGHNTVSWYQQALGQGPQFIFQYYREEENGRGNFPPRFSGLQFPNYSSELNVNALELDDSALYLCASSLGRRELFFGEGSRLTVL.

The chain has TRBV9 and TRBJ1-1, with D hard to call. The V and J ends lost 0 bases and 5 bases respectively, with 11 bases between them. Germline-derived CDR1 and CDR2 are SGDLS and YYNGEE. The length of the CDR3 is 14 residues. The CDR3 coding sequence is TGTGCCAGCAGCGTAGTAGTGGGGAGAACTGAAGCTTTCTTT. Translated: CASSVVVGRTEAFF.